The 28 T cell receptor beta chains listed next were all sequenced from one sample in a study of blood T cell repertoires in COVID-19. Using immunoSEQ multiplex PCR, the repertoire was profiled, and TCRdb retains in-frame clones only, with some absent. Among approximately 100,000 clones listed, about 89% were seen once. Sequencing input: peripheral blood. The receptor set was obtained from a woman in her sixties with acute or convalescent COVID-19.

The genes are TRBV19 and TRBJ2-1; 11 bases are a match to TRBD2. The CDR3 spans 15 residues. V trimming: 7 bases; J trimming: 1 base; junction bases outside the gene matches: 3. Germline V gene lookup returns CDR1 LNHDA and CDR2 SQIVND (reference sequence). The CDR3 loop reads CASNLAGGSYNEQFF. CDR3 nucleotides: TGTGCCAGTAACCTAGCGGGAGGATCCTACAATGAGCAGTTCTTC.

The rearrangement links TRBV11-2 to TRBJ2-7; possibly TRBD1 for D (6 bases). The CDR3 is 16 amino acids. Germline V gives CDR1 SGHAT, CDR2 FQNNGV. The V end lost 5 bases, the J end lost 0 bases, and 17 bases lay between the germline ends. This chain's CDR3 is CASSDLQGPGSYEQYF. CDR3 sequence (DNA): TGTGCCAGCAGCGACCTTCAGGGGCCGGGCTCCTACGAGCAGTACTTC.

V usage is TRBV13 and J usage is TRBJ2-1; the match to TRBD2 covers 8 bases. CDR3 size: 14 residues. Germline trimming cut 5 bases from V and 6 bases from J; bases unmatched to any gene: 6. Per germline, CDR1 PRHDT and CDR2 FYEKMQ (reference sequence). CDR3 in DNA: TGTGCCAGCAGCCCCGGGCTAGCGGGCAATGAGCAGTTCTTC. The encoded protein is CASSPGLAGNEQFF.

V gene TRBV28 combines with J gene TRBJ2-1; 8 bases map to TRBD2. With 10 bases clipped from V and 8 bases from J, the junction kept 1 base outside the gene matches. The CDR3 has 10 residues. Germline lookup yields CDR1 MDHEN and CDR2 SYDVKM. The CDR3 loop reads CAIGRDEQFF. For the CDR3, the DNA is TGTGCCATCGGGAGGGATGAGCAGTTCTTC.

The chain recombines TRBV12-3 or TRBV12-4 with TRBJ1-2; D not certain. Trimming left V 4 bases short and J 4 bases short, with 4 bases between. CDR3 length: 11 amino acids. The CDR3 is CASSSGYGYTF. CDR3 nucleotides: TGTGCCAGCAGTTCGGGCTATGGCTACACCTTC.

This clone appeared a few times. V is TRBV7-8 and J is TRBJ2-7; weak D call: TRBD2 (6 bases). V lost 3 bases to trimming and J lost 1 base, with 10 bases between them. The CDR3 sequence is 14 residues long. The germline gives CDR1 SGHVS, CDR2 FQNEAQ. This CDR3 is CASSFNAGSYEQYV. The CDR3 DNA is TGTGCCAGCAGCTTCAACGCGGGGTCCTACGAGCAGTACGTC.

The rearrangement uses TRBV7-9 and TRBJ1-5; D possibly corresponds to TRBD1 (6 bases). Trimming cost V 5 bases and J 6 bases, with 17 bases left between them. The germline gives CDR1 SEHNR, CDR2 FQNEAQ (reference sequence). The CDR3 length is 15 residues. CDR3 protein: CASSREGGLGQPQHF. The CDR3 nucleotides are TGTGCCAGCAGCCGCGAAGGGGGTTTGGGTCAGCCCCAGCATTTT.

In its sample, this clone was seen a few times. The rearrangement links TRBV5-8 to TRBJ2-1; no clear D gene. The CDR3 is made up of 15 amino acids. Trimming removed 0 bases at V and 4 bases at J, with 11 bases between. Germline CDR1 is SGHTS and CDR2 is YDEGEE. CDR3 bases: TGTGCCAGCAGCTTGGGTCTATTGAGGTACAATGAGCAGTTCTTC. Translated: CASSLGLLRYNEQFF.

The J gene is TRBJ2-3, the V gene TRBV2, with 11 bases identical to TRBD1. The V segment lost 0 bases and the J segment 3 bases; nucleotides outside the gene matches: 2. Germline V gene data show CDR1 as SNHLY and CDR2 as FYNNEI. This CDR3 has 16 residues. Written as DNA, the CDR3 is TGTGCCAGCAGTGAAGCGAGGGACAGGGGGACAGATACGCAGTATTTT. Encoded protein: CASSEARDRGTDTQYF. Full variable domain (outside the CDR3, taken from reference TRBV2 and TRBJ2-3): EPEVTQTPSHQVTQMGQEVILRCVPISNHLYFYWYRQILGQKVEFLVSFYNNEISEKSEIFDDQFSVERPDGSNFTLKIRSTKLEDSAMYFCASSEARDRGTDTQYFGPGTRLTVL.

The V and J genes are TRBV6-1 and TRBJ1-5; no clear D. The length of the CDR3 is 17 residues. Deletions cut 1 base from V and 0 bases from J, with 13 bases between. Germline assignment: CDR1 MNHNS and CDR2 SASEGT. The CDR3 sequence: CASSEEPPVYSNQPQHF. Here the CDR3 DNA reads TGTGCCAGCAGTGAAGAACCGCCGGTTTATAGCAATCAGCCCCAGCATTTT.

CDR3 protein: CASSPWTGTRITNTEAFF. The CDR3 coding sequence is TGTGCCAGCAGTCCATGGACAGGGACAAGAATTACGAACACTGAAGCTTTCTTT. The rearrangement joins TRBV27 to TRBJ1-1; 8 bases align to TRBD1. This CDR3 comprises 18 residues. V lost 5 bases to trimming and J lost 1 base; unmatched junction nucleotides: 15. Germline-derived CDR1 and CDR2 are MNHEY and SMNVEV (reference sequence).

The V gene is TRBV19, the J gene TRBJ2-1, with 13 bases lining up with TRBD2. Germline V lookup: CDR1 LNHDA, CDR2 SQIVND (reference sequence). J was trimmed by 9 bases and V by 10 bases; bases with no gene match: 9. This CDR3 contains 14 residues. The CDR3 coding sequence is TGTGCCACCAGTAGACTAGCGGGAGGTGGTGAGCAGTTCTTC. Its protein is CATSRLAGGGEQFF. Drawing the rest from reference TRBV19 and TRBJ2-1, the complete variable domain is DGGITQSPKYLFRKEGQNVTLSCEQNLNHDAMYWYRQDPGQGLRLIYYSQIVNDFQKGDIAEGYSVSREKKESFPLTVTSAQKNPTAFYLCATSRLAGGGEQFFGPGTRLTVL.

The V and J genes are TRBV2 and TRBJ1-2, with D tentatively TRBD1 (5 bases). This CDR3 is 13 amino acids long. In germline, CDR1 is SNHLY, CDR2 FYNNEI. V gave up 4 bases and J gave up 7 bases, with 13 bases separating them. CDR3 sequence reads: CASSVGREVGYTF. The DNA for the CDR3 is TGTGCCAGCAGTGTCGGCAGGGAGGTTGGCTACACCTTC.

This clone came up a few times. The CDR3 protein is CASYRTGGDGYTF. CDR3 in DNA: TGTGCCAGTTATCGGACAGGGGGGGATGGCTACACCTTC. This sequence joins TRBV21-1 and TRBJ1-2; TRBD1, the D gene given by the table, was not confirmed from the DNA. TRBV21-1 is labeled a pseudogene. The CDR3 loop spans 13 amino acids.

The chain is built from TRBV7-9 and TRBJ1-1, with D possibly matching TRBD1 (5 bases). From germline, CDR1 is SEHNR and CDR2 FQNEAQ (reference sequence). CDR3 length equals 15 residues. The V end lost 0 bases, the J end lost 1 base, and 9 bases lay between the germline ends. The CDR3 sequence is CASSLASGGNTEAFF. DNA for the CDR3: TGTGCCAGCAGCTTAGCGTCGGGGGGGAACACTGAAGCTTTCTTT.

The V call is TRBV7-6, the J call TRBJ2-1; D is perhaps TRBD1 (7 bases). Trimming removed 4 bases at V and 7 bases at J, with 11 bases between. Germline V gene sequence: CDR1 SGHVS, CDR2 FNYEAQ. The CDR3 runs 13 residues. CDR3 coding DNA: TGTGCCAGCAGCTCACAGGGGAGGAATGAGCAGTTCTTC. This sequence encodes CASSSQGRNEQFF.

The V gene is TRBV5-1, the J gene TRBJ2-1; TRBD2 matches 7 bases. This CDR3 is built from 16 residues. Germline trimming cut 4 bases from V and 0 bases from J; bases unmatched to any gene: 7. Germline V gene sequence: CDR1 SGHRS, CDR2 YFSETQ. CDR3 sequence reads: CASSQQGGGSYNEQFF. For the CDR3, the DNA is TGCGCCAGCAGCCAGCAGGGCGGGGGCTCCTACAATGAGCAGTTCTTC.

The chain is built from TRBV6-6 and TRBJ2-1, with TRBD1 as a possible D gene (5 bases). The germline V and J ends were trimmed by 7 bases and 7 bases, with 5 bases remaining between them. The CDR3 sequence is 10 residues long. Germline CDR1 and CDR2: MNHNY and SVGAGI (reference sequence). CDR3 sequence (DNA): TGTGCCAGCAAGGGGAATGAGCAGTTCTTC. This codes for CASKGNEQFF.

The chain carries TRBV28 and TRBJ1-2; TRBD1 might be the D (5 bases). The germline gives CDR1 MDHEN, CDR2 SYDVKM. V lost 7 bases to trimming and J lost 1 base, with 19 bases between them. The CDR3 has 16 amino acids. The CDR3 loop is CASTTFGQGYNYGYTF. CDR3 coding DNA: TGTGCCAGCACCACATTCGGGCAGGGCTATAACTATGGCTACACCTTC.

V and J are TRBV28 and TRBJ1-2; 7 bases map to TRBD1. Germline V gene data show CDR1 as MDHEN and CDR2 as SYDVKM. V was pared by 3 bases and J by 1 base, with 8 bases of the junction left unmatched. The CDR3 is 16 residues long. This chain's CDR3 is CASSFRTGRDNYGYTF. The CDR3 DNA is TGTGCCAGCAGTTTCCGGACAGGACGGGATAACTATGGCTACACCTTC.

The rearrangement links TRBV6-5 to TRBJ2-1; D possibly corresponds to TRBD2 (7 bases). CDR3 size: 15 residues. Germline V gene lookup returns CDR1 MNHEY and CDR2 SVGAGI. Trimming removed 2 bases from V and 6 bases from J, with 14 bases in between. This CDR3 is CASSYGGGGSNEQFF. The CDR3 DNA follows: TGTGCCAGCAGTTACGGGGGAGGGGGGAGCAATGAGCAGTTCTTC.

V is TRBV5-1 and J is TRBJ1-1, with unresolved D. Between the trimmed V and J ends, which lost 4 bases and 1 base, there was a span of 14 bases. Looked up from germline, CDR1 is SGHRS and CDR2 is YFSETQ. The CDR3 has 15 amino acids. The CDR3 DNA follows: TGCGCCAGCAGCCTAGTACCGGCGGGGAACACTGAAGCTTTCTTT. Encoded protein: CASSLVPAGNTEAFF.

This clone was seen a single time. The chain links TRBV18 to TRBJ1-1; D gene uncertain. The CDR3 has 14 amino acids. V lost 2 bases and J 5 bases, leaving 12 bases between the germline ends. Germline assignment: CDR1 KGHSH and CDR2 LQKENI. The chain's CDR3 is CASSPIQSGTEAFF. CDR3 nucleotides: TGTGCCAGCTCACCAATTCAATCGGGAACTGAAGCTTTCTTT. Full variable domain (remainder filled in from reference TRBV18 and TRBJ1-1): NAGVMQNPRHLVRRRGQEARLRCSPMKGHSHVYWYRQLPEEGLKFMVYLQKENIIDESGMPKERFSAEFPKEGPSILRIQQVVRGDSAAYFCASSPIQSGTEAFFGQGTRLTVV.

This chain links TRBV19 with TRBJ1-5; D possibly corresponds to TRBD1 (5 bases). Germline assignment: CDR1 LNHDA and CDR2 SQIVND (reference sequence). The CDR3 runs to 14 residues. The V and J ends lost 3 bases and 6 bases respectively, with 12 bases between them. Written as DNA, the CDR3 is TGTGCCAGTAGTATCTCCCCAGGGCCTCAGCCCCAGCATTTT. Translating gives CASSISPGPQPQHF.

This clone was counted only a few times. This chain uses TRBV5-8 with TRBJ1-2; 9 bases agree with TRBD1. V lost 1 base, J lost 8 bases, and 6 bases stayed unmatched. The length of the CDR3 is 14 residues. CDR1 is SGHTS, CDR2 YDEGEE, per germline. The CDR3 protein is CASSLWTGAKGYTF. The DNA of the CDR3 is TGTGCCAGCAGCTTGTGGACAGGGGCTAAGGGCTACACCTTC.

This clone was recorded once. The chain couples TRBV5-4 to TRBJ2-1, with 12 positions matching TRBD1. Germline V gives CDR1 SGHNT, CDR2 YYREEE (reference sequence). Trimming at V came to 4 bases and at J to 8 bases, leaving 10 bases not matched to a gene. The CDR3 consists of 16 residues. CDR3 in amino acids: CASSPGGTGGSDEQFF. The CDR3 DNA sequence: TGTGCCAGCAGCCCAGGTGGGACAGGGGGCTCCGATGAGCAGTTCTTC.

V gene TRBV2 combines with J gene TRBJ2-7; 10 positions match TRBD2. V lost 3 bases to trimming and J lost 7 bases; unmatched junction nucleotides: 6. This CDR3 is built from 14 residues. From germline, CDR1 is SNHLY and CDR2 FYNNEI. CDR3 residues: CASSESSGRGEQYV. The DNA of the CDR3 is TGTGCCAGCAGTGAGTCCAGCGGGAGGGGAGAGCAGTACGTC.

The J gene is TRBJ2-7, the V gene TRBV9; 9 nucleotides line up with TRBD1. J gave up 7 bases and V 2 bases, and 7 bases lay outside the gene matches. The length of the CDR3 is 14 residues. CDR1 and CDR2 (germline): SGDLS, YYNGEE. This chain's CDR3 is CASSVTQGAGEQYF. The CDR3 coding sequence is TGTGCCAGCAGCGTCACACAGGGGGCAGGTGAGCAGTACTTC. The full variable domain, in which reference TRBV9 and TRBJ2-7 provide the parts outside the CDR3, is DSGVTQTPKHLITATGQRVTLRCSPRSGDLSVYWYQQSLDQGLQFLIQYYNGEERAKGNILERFSAQQFPDLHSELNLSSLELGDSALYFCASSVTQGAGEQYFGPGTRLTVT.